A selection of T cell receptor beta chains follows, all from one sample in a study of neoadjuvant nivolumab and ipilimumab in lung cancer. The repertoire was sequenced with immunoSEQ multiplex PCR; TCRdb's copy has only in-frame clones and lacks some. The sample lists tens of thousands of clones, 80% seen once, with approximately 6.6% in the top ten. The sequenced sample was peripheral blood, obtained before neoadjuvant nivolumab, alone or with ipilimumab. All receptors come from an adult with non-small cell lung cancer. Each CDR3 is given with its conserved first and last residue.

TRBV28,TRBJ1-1,CASSPGTGPMNTEAFF
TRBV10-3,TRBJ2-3,CAISSGSSTDTQYF
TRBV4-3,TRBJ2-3,CASSQDYLRTSGHTDTQYF
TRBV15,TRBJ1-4,CATSSARQGRDPNEKLFF
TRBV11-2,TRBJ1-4,CASSSGGSTATNEKLFF
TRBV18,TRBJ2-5,CASSPPGLAQETQYF
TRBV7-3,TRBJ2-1,CASSLNREGGEQFF
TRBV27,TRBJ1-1,CASSSRGQNTEAFF
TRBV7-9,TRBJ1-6,CASSPRDRSSYNSPLHF
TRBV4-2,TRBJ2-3,CASSEVSGGGVTDTQYF
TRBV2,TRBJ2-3,CASRAPLRGAVTDTQYF
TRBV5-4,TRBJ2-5,CASSGPDRKETQYF
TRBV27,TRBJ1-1,CASSLLGQGGAAFF
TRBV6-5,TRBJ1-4,CASSFRATNEKLFF
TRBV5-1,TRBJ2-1,CASSVGTDYNEQFF
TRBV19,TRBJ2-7,CASSMMGAATHYEQYF
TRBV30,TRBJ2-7,CAWSVRRGDYEQYF
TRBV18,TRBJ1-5,CASSPGRNQPQHF
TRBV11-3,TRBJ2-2,CASSFGGNGELFF
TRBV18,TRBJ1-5,CASSPTGDNQPQHF
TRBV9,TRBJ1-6,CASSVVPDNSPLHF
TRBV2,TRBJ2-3,CAITPGLAGMDTQYF
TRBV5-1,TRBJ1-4,CASSSWRSGGEKLFF
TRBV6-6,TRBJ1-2,CASKPQGADYGYTF
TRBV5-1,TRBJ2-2,CASSLLGGLNTGELFF
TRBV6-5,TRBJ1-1,CASSYRLNTEAFF
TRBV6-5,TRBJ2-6,CASSGTANVLTF
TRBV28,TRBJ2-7,CASSSRQGWTYEQYF
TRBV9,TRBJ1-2,CASSPRDRGGYTF
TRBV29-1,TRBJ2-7,CSVQSRDRGWEQYF
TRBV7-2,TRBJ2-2,CASSREAGGNTGELFF
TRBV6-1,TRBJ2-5,CASSEMALTGQETQYF
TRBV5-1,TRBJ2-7,CASSPGVLAGAIEQYF
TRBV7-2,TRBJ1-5,CASSLSAGSNQPQHF
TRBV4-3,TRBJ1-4,CASSQDYGGLNEKLFF
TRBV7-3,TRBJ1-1,CASSIGGTTEAFF
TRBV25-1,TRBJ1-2,CASSELQGGGGGYTF
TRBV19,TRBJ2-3,CASSIRASGDLNTDTQYF
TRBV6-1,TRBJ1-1,CASRRDREAFF
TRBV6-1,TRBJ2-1,CASSEDWTSDYNEQFF
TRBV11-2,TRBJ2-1,CASSSRQEPYNEQFF
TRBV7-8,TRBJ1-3,CASSLGPYSYTIYF